A selection of T cell receptor beta chains follows, all from one sample in a study of blood T cells in healthy people across ages. TCRdb passed the 5' RACE reads through MiXCR, listing each CDR3 protein once. The sample yields 1,300,000 or so distinct CDR3 sequences, approximately 59% seen once. Material: blood. All receptors derive from a man younger than 35 in good health. Both conserved end residues are part of each CDR3. Each record gives: V gene, D gene, clone size, J gene, CDR3 protein, CDR3 DNA. The D gene is left open where the match is weak. The size field is filled for only some rows; it gives once, few, many or a size class.

>TRBV9|TRBD2|few|TRBJ2-5
CASSVEAGRQETQYF
TGTGCCAGCAGCGTAGAAGCGGGGAGACAAGAGACCCAGTACTTC
>TRBV2|-|-|TRBJ2-2
CASSGGIADTGELFF
TGTGCCAGCAGTGGGGGGATAGCGGACACCGGGGAGCTGTTTTTT
>TRBV2|TRBD1|-|TRBJ1-2
CASSEEGQPNYGYTF
TGTGCCAGCAGTGAAGAGGGACAGCCTAACTATGGCTACACCTTC
>TRBV20-1|-|few|TRBJ1-2
CSARDRGPGGGYTF
TGCAGTGCTAGAGACCGGGGCCCGGGCGGTGGCTACACCTTC
>TRBV12-3/TRBV12-4|-|-|TRBJ2-1
CASSSSDRGNEQFF
TGTGCCAGCAGTTCCTCGGACCGAGGGAATGAGCAGTTCTTC
>TRBV5-1|TRBD2|few|TRBJ2-1
CASSLGGTSGTMTQFF
TGCGCCAGCAGCTTGGGTGGGACTAGCGGTACAATGACGCAGTTCTTC
>TRBV4-3|-|many|TRBJ2-6
CASSQDMGAGANVLTF
TGCGCCAGCAGCCAAGATATGGGGGCTGGGGCCAACGTCCTGACTTTC
>TRBV20-1|-|-|TRBJ2-1
CSANRGWEQFF
TGCAGTGCGAACCGGGGATGGGAGCAGTTCTTC
>TRBV11-2|-|-|TRBJ2-5
CASSQTRLYF
TGTGCCAGCAGCCAGACCCGATTGTACTTC
>TRBV7-2|TRBD1|many|TRBJ2-7
CASSLVSGQGISYEQYF
TGTGCCAGCAGCTTAGTGTCTGGACAGGGGATCTCCTACGAGCAGTACTTC
>TRBV7-2|TRBD2|-|TRBJ2-7
CASSPSGRPISYEQYF
TGTGCCAGCAGCCCTAGCGGGAGGCCAATCTCCTACGAGCAGTACTTC
>TRBV27|-|-|TRBJ2-5
CASSYLGTYQETQYF
TGTGCCAGCAGTTATCTTGGGACCTACCAAGAGACCCAGTACTTC
>TRBV6-5|-|few|TRBJ1-6
CASSYYRVSTLHF
TGTGCCAGCAGTTACTACAGGGTTTCAACCCTCCACTTT
>TRBV4-2|-|-|TRBJ2-1
CASSQDLRENEQFF
TGTGCCAGCAGCCAAGATCTAAGGGAAAATGAGCAGTTCTTC
>TRBV12-3/TRBV12-4|TRBD1|-|TRBJ2-5
CASSDLDRADQETQYF
TGTGCCAGCAGTGACCTTGACAGGGCCGACCAAGAGACCCAGTACTTC
>TRBV4-3|-|few|TRBJ2-1
CASSQAVADPRGEQFF
TGCGCCAGCAGCCAAGCCGTGGCAGACCCTAGGGGTGAGCAGTTCTTC
>TRBV5-1|-|-|TRBJ2-5
CASSLNVQETQYF
TGCGCCAGCAGCTTGAATGTCCAAGAGACCCAGTACTTC
>TRBV12-3/TRBV12-4|-|-|TRBJ2-2
CASSFFRTSNTGELFF
TGTGCCAGCAGTTTCTTTAGGACTTCCAACACCGGGGAGCTGTTTTTT
>TRBV24-1|TRBD2|-|TRBJ2-4
CATSDSGTSSLAKNIQYF
TGTGCCACCAGTGATTCGGGGACTAGCAGTCTAGCCAAAAACATTCAGTACTTC
>TRBV7-2|-|many|TRBJ2-3
CASSFSADTQYF
TGTGCCAGCAGCTTTAGCGCAGATACGCAGTATTTT
>TRBV15|-|-|TRBJ2-2
CATSRDRGTGELFF
TGTGCCACCAGCAGAGATCGGGGAACCGGGGAGCTGTTTTTT
>TRBV25-1|-|-|TRBJ2-1
CASSISASNEQFF
TGTGCCAGCAGTATTAGCGCTTCGAATGAGCAGTTCTTC
>TRBV12-3/TRBV12-4|-|few|TRBJ1-5
CASSSHQPQHF
TGTGCCAGCAGTTCCCATCAGCCCCAGCATTTT
>TRBV19|TRBD1|-|TRBJ1-1
CATATGAFTEAFF
TGTGCCACCGCGACAGGGGCATTTACTGAAGCTTTCTTT
>TRBV9|-|-|TRBJ1-4
CASSVGRDNEKLFF
TGTGCCAGCAGCGTAGGTAGGGATAATGAAAAACTGTTTTTT
>TRBV29-1|-|-|TRBJ2-3
CSVEDRSGGNAVDTQYF
TGCAGCGTTGAAGATCGGTCGGGTGGGAACGCCGTGGATACGCAGTATTTT
>TRBV21-1|-|-|TRBJ2-1
CASSNQAGEYNEQFF
TGTGCCAGCAGCAATCAAGCGGGAGAATACAATGAGCAGTTCTTC
>TRBV27|-|-|TRBJ2-7
CASSFRYSDEQYF
TGTGCCAGCAGTTTCAGGTATTCGGACGAGCAGTACTTC
>TRBV6-4|-|-|TRBJ2-1
CASSNQVQANEQFF
TGTGCCAGCAGCAACCAGGTACAGGCGAATGAGCAGTTCTTC
>TRBV6-5|TRBD1|-|TRBJ2-6
CASSFVFRDSDSGANVLTF
TGTGCCAGCAGTTTCGTGTTCCGGGACAGTGACTCTGGGGCCAACGTCCTGACTTTC
>TRBV20-1|TRBD2|-|TRBJ2-5
CSARDLKGLAGEQYF
TGCAGTGCTAGAGATCTGAAGGGGCTAGCGGGAGAGCAGTACTTC
>TRBV12-3/TRBV12-4|TRBD1|-|TRBJ2-5
CASSSNRGVETQYF
TGTGCCAGCAGTTCCAACAGGGGAGTGGAGACCCAGTACTTC
>TRBV9|-|few|TRBJ1-2
CASEGPTAGPGYTF
TGTGCCAGCGAAGGTCCTACAGCCGGTCCTGGGTACACCTTC
>TRBV29-1|-|few|TRBJ2-3
CSARSSSTDTQYF
TGCAGCGCGCGCAGTTCTAGCACAGATACGCAGTATTTT
>TRBV7-2|-|-|TRBJ2-7
CASSLTRGGYEQYF
TGTGCCAGCAGCCTCACCCGAGGGGGCTACGAGCAGTACTTC
>TRBV4-2|-|few|TRBJ2-1
CASSQERQGGNEQFF
TGTGCCAGCAGCCAAGAAAGGCAGGGGGGAAATGAGCAGTTCTTC
>TRBV4-1|-|-|TRBJ2-7
CASSQVQSGVTEQYF
TGCGCCAGCAGCCAAGTACAGTCAGGGGTGACGGAGCAGTACTTC
>TRBV27|-|-|TRBJ2-3
CASSAGHTQYF
TGTGCCAGCAGCGCGGGGCATACGCAGTATTTT
>TRBV5-6|TRBD2|-|TRBJ2-1
CASSAGLAVYNEQFF
TGTGCCAGCAGCGCGGGACTAGCGGTCTACAATGAGCAGTTCTTC
>TRBV9|-|many|TRBJ2-7
CASSVGSSYEQYF
TGTGCCAGCAGTGTCGGGAGCTCCTACGAGCAGTACTTC
>TRBV7-8|-|-|TRBJ2-7
CASSLEGGKGEQYF
TGTGCCAGCAGCTTAGAAGGGGGAAAAGGCGAGCAGTACTTC
>TRBV11-2|-|-|TRBJ2-6
CASNLVTGSGANVLTF
TGTGCCAGCAACTTAGTTACGGGCTCTGGGGCCAACGTCCTGACTTTC
>TRBV7-9|-|-|TRBJ1-2
CASSFETENYGYTF
TGTGCCAGCAGCTTTGAGACAGAGAACTATGGCTACACCTTC
>TRBV20-1|-|-|TRBJ2-7
CSATRAGRDYEQYF
TGCAGTGCTACCAGGGCCGGGAGAGACTACGAGCAGTACTTC
>TRBV6-6|-|-|TRBJ2-1
CASSYDPAPEQFF
TGTGCCAGCAGTTACGATCCTGCTCCTGAGCAGTTCTTC
>TRBV20-1|-|-|TRBJ2-7
CSARGEFYEQYF
TGCAGTGCTAGAGGGGAATTCTACGAGCAGTACTTC
>TRBV20-1|-|once|TRBJ2-3
CSARDRTTSTDTQYF
TGCAGTGCTAGAGATCGGACTACAAGCACAGATACGCAGTATTTT
>TRBV12-3/TRBV12-4|-|-|TRBJ2-1
CASSPSVAHNEQFF
TGTGCCAGCAGCCCGTCCGTGGCCCACAATGAGCAGTTCTTC
>TRBV10-3|-|few|TRBJ1-1
CAISEVRDEAFF
TGTGCCATCAGTGAGGTCAGGGATGAAGCTTTCTTT
>TRBV7-2|-|-|TRBJ2-2
CASSAPGHPARELFF
TGTGCCAGCAGCGCTCCGGGACACCCGGCCAGGGAGCTGTTTTTT
>TRBV12-3/TRBV12-4|-|few|TRBJ2-4
CASSPDSGIKNIQYF
TGTGCCAGCAGTCCGGACAGCGGGATCAAAAACATTCAGTACTTC
>TRBV15|-|-|TRBJ1-1
CATSRDPRTEAFF
TGTGCCACCAGCAGAGACCCCCGCACTGAAGCTTTCTTT
>TRBV10-3|-|-|TRBJ2-5
CAISEAVGAETQYF
TGTGCCATCAGTGAGGCGGTAGGGGCAGAGACCCAGTACTTC